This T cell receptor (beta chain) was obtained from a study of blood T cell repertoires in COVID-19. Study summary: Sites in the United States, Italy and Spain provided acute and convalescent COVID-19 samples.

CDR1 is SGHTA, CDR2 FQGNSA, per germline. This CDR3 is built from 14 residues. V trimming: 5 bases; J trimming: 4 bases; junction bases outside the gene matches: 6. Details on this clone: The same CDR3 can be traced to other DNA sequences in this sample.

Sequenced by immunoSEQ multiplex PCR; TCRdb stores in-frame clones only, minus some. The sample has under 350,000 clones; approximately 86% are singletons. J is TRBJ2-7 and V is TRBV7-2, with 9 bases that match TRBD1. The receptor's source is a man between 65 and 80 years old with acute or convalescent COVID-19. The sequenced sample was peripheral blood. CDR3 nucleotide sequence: TGTGCCAGCAGCCCCGGACAGGGGAGGTACGAGCAGTACTTC. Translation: CASSPGQGRYEQYF.